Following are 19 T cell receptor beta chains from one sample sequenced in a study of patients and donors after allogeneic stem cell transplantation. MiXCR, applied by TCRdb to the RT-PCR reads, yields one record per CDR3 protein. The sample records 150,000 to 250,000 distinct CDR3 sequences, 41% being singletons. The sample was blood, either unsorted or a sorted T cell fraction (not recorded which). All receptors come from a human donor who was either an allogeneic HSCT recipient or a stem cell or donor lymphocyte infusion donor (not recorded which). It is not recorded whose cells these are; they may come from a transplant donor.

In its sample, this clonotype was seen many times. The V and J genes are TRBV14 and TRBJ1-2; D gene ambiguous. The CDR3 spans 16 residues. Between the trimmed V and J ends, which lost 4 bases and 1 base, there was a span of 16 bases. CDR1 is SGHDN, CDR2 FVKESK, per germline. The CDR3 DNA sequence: TGTGCCAGCAGCCTTAGCGGCCGGAACTTTAACTATGGCTACACCTTC. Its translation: CASSLSGRNFNYGYTF.

The CDR3 here is CSAVQGSGNTIYF. The CDR3 DNA follows: TGCAGTGCTGTACAGGGTTCTGGAAACACCATATATTTT. The chain has TRBV20-1 and TRBJ1-3; a weak D match, TRBD1 (6 bases). The V gene's germline CDR1 is DFQATT and CDR2 SNEGSKA (reference sequence). V was clipped by 5 bases and J by 1 base, with 9 bases between them. CDR3 size: 13 residues.

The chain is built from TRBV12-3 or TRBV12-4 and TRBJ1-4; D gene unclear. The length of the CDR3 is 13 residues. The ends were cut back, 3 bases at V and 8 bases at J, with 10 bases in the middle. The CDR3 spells CASSLAVLEKLFF. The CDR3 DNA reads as TGTGCCAGCAGTTTGGCGGTTTTGGAAAAACTGTTTTTT.

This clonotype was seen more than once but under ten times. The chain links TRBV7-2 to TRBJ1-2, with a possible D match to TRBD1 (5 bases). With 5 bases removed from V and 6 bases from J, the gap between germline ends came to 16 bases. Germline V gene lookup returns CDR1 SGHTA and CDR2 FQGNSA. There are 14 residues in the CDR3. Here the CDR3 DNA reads TGTGCCAGCAGCCGAGGGCTGGGGGAGGATGGCTACACCTTC. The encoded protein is CASSRGLGEDGYTF. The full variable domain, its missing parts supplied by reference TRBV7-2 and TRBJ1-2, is GAGVSQSPSNKVTEKGKDVELRCDPISGHTALYWYRQSLGQGLEFLIYFQGNSAPDKSGLPSDRFSAERTGGSVSTLTIQRTQQEDSAVYLCASSRGLGEDGYTFGSGTRLTVV.

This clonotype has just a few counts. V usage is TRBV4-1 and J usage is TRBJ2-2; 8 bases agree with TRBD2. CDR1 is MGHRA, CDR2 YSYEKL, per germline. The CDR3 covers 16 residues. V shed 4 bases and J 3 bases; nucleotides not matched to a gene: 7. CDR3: CASSPPAGLDTGELFF. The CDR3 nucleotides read TGCGCCAGCAGCCCGCCCGCGGGACTAGACACCGGGGAGCTGTTTTTT.

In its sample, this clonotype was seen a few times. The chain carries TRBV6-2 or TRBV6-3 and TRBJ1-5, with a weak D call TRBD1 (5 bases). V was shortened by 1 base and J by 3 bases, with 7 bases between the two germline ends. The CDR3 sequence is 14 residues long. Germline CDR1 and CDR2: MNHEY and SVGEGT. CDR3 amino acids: CASSYWDDNQPQHF. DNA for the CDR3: TGTGCCAGCAGTTACTGGGACGACAATCAGCCCCAGCATTTT.

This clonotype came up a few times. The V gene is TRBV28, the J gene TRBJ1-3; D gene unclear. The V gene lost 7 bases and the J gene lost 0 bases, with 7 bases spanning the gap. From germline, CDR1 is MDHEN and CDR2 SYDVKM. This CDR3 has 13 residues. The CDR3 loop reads CASTESSGNTIYF. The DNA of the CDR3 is TGTGCCAGCACCGAGAGCTCTGGAAACACCATATATTTT.

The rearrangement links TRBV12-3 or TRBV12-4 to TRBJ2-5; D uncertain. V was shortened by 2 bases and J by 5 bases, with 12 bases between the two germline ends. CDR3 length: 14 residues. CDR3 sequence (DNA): TGTGCCAGCAGTTTATACCCAAGTGGGGAGACCCAGTACTTC. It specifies CASSLYPSGETQYF.

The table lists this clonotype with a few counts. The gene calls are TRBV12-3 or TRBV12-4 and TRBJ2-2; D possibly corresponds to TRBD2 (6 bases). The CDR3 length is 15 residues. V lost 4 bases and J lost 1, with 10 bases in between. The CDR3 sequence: CASSWLEGNTGELFF. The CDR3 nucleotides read TGTGCCAGCAGTTGGTTGGAGGGGAACACCGGGGAGCTGTTTTTT.

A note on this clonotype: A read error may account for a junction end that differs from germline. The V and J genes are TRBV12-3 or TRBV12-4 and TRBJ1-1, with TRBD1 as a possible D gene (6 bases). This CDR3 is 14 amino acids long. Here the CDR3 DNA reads TGTGGCAGCAGTTTAGAGGACAGGAACACTGAAGCTTTCTTT. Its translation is CGSSLEDRNTEAFF.

The CDR3 bases are TGCGCCAGCAGCCAAGATACCGGACAGGGAACAGATACGCAGTATTTT. It translates to CASSQDTGQGTDTQYF. V and J are TRBV4-1 and TRBJ2-3, with 8 bases that match TRBD1. J lost 3 bases, V lost 0 bases, and 5 bases had no gene match. Germline-derived CDR1 and CDR2 are MGHRA and YSYEKL. The CDR3 consists of 16 residues.

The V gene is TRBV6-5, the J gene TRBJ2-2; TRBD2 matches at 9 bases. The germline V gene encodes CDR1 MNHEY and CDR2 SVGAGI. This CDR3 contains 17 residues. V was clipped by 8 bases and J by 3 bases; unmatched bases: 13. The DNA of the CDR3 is TGTGCCAGCGCGTACCCTAGAGTAGCGGGGGACACCGGGGAGCTGTTTTTT. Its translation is CASAYPRVAGDTGELFF.

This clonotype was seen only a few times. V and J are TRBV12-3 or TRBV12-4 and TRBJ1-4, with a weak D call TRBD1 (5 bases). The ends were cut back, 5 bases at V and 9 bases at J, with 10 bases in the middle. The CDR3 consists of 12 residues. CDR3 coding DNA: TGTGCCAGCAGTGTCCGACAGCAAAAACTGTTTTTT. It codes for CASSVRQQKLFF.

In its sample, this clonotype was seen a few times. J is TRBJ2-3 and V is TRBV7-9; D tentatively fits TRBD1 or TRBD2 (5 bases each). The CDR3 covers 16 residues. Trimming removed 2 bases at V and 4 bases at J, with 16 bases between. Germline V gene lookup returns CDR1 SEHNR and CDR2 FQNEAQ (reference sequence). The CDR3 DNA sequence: TGTGCCAGCAGCTTACACGGACTGTGGGGCTCAGATACGCAGTATTTT. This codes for CASSLHGLWGSDTQYF. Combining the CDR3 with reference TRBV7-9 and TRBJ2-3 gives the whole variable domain DTGVSQNPRHKITKRGQNVTFRCDPISEHNRLYWYRQTLGQGPEFLTYFQNEAQLEKSRLLSDRFSAERPKGSFSTLEIQRTEQGDSAMYLCASSLHGLWGSDTQYFGPGTRLTVL.

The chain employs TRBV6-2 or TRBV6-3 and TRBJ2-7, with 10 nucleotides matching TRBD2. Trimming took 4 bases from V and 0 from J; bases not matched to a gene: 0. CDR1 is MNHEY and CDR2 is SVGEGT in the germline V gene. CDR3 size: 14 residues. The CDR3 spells CASSWTSGSYEQYF. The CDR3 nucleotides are TGTGCCAGCAGTTGGACTAGCGGCTCCTACGAGCAGTACTTC.

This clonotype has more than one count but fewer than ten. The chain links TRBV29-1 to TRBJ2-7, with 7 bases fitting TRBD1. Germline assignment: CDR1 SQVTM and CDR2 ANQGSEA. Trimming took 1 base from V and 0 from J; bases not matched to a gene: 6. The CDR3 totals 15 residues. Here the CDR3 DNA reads TGCAGCGTTGAAGGAAGAACAGGGGACTCCTACGAGCAGTACTTC. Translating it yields CSVEGRTGDSYEQYF.

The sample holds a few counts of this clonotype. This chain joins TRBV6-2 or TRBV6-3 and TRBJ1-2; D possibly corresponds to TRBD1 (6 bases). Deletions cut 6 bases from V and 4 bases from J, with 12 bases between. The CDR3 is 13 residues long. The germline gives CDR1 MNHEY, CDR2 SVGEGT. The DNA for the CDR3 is TGTGCCAGCAGCACAGGGACGGGCTATGGCTACACCTTC. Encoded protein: CASSTGTGYGYTF.

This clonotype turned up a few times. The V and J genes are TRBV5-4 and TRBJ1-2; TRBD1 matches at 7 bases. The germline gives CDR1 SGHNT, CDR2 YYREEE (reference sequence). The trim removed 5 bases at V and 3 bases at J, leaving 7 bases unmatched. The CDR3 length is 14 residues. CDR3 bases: TGTGCCAGCAGTAACCTAGGGGGCTACTATGGCTACACCTTC. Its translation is CASSNLGGYYGYTF.

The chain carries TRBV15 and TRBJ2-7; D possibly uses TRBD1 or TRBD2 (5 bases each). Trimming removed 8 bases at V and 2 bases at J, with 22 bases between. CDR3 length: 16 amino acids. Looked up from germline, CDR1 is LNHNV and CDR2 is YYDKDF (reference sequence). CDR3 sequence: CATPRGRRLSAYEQYF. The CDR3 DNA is TGTGCCACCCCCCGGGGCCGGCGGTTGAGCGCCTACGAGCAGTACTTC.